These 12 T cell receptor beta chains were all obtained from the same sample, sequenced in a study of tumor T cells in aggressive B-cell lymphoma. Repertoires were generated with immunoSEQ multiplex PCR, while TCRdb's copy carries only in-frame clones and drops some. Of 9,500 to 13,000 clones listed, approximately 91% are singletons. The sequenced sample was tumor tissue. Source of these receptors: an adult with diffuse large B cell lymphoma.

The chain combines TRBV6-5 with TRBJ1-2; 10 positions agree with TRBD1. Germline V gene data show CDR1 as MNHEY and CDR2 as SVGAGI. The CDR3 is made up of 14 amino acids. V trimming: 7 bases; J trimming: 4 bases; junction bases outside the gene matches: 6. This CDR3 is CASTPTGGGYGYTF. DNA of the CDR3: TGTGCCAGCACTCCGACAGGGGGCGGCTATGGCTACACCTTC.

The rearrangement joins TRBV15 to TRBJ2-7, with 8 bases aligning to TRBD1. Trimming took 5 bases from V and 3 from J; bases not matched to a gene: 6. Germline CDR1 is LNHNV and CDR2 is YYDKDF (reference sequence). The CDR3 sequence is 14 residues long. The DNA of the CDR3 is TGTGCCACCAGCCGAGGACAGGGAGGCTACGAGCAGTACTTC. This translates into CATSRGQGGYEQYF.

The chain carries TRBV28 and TRBJ2-1; 10 nucleotides align to TRBD1. Unmatched junction bases numbered 3, after V lost 2 bases and J lost 2 bases. CDR3 length: 16 amino acids. Per the germline V gene, CDR1 is MDHEN and CDR2 is SYDVKM. CDR3 DNA sequence: TGTGCCAGCAGTTTAATCGACAGGGGGCCCTACAATGAGCAGTTCTTC. It translates to CASSLIDRGPYNEQFF. The complete variable domain, with remaining parts taken from reference TRBV28 and TRBJ2-1, reads DVKVTQSSRYLVKRTGEKVFLECVQDMDHENMFWYRQDPGLGLRLIYFSYDVKMKEKGDIPEGYSVSREKKERFSLILESASTNQTSMYLCASSLIDRGPYNEQFFGPGTRLTVL.

The chain recombines TRBV6-5 with TRBJ1-1; possible D gene TRBD1, 5 bases. This CDR3 comprises 14 residues. The V and J ends lost 0 bases and 4 bases respectively, with 9 bases between them. Per germline, CDR1 MNHEY and CDR2 SVGAGI. CDR3 loop: CASSYSGGFTEAFF. As DNA, the CDR3 is TGTGCCAGCAGTTACTCGGGGGGATTCACTGAAGCTTTCTTT.

The rearrangement joins TRBV7-2 to TRBJ2-1; 14 positions agree with TRBD2. Germline CDR1 and CDR2: SGHTA and FQGNSA. With 8 bases clipped from V and 4 bases from J, the junction kept 1 base outside the gene matches. This CDR3 contains 14 residues. CDR3 sequence (DNA): TGTGCCAGCGGGACTAGCGGGAGTTACAATGAGCAGTTCTTC. It translates to CASGTSGSYNEQFF. The entire variable domain, with the rest obtained from reference TRBV7-2 and TRBJ2-1, is as follows: GAGVSQSPSNKVTEKGKDVELRCDPISGHTALYWYRQSLGQGLEFLIYFQGNSAPDKSGLPSDRFSAERTGGSVSTLTIQRTQQEDSAVYLCASGTSGSYNEQFFGPGTRLTVL.

This sequence joins TRBV5-1 and TRBJ2-5, with 8 nucleotides matching TRBD1. CDR3 length: 15 amino acids. V lost 2 bases, J lost 1 base, and 4 bases stayed unmatched. The germline gives CDR1 SGHRS, CDR2 YFSETQ. The CDR3 DNA reads TGCGCCAGCAGCTTTACAGGGGGAAGCCAAGAGACCCAGTACTTC. This codes for CASSFTGGSQETQYF.

The chain couples TRBV6-6 to TRBJ2-3; TRBD1 is a possible D gene (6 bases). Trimming left V 8 bases short and J 4 bases short, with 22 bases between. The CDR3 is 16 residues long. The V gene's germline CDR1 is MNHNY and CDR2 SVGAGI (reference sequence). This chain's CDR3 is CASLKEQGLTADTQYF. Written as DNA, the CDR3 is TGTGCCAGCTTGAAAGAGCAGGGGCTGACGGCAGATACGCAGTATTTT.

V and J are TRBV25-1 and TRBJ2-5; unclear D gene. The germline V gene encodes CDR1 MGHDK and CDR2 SYGVNS. Trimming left V 1 base short and J 5 bases short, with 11 bases between. The CDR3 spans 14 residues. The DNA for the CDR3 is TGTGCCAGCAGTGAATTCAGGATAGGTGAGACCCAGTACTTC. Translation: CASSEFRIGETQYF.

This sequence joins TRBV28 and TRBJ1-5; D not certain. Germline V gene data show CDR1 as MDHEN and CDR2 as SYDVKM. The CDR3 covers 14 residues. Trimming removed 4 bases from V and 0 bases from J, with 7 bases in between. The CDR3 DNA follows: TGTGCCAGCAGTTCCCGGGGTAGCAATCAGCCCCAGCATTTT. Amino acids: CASSSRGSNQPQHF.

The chain uses TRBV19 and TRBJ1-1; D might be TRBD1 (6 bases). From germline, CDR1 is LNHDA and CDR2 SQIVND (reference sequence). V dropped 4 bases and J dropped 7 bases, with 16 bases sitting between them. The CDR3 is 14 amino acids. The CDR3 region is CASSTYRAQGEAFF. As DNA, the CDR3 is TGTGCCAGTAGTACATACAGGGCCCAGGGTGAAGCTTTCTTT.

The DNA of the CDR3 is TGTGCCAGCAGTTTGGACTATCGGCAGTTCTTC. Translation gives CASSLDYRQFF. The chain has TRBV28 and TRBJ2-1, with D tentatively TRBD2 (6 bases). The germline V gene has CDR1 MDHEN and CDR2 SYDVKM. V was trimmed by 3 bases and J by 12 bases, leaving 9 bases between them. The CDR3 contains 11 residues.

The rearrangement joins TRBV7-2 to TRBJ2-7; no reliable D call. Trimming pared 5 bases from V and 2 bases from J, leaving 4 bases between. Germline V lookup: CDR1 SGHTA, CDR2 FQGNSA. CDR3 size: 11 residues. The CDR3 region has the DNA TGTGCCAGCAGCCCGGCCTACGAGCAGTACTTC. Residues: CASSPAYEQYF.